This T cell receptor (beta chain) was found in a study of T-cell memory formation after mild COVID-19. Findings and limits, study-wide: SARS-CoV-2 specificity of second-wave clones peaking day 37 was unconfirmed.

This clonotype was seen at least ten times. The antigen is not known. Amplification by 5'RACE using constant-segment primers produced TCR alpha and TCR beta cDNA libraries that carried sample barcodes and UMIs. A single record per CDR3 protein comes from TCRdb applying MiXCR to the 5' RACE reads. Here the sample spans 30,000 to 45,000 distinct CDR3 sequences, about an eighth being singletons. V was shortened by 3 bases and J by 8 bases, with 13 bases between the two germline ends. The germline V gene encodes CDR1 ENHRY and CDR2 SYGVKD. The CDR3 is 13 amino acids. The TCR comes from a man between 18 and 29 years old who had mild COVID-19 (a few samples of this study predate the infection). Cell type and time point are not known. Sequencing was done on a sample of PBMCs or a T cell subset sorted from them (not recorded which). The genes are TRBV10-3 and TRBJ1-2; TRBD1 might be the D (5 bases). CDR3 DNA: TGTGCCATCAGTGAACGACAGATCTACGGCTACACCTTC. This gives the protein CAISERQIYGYTF.